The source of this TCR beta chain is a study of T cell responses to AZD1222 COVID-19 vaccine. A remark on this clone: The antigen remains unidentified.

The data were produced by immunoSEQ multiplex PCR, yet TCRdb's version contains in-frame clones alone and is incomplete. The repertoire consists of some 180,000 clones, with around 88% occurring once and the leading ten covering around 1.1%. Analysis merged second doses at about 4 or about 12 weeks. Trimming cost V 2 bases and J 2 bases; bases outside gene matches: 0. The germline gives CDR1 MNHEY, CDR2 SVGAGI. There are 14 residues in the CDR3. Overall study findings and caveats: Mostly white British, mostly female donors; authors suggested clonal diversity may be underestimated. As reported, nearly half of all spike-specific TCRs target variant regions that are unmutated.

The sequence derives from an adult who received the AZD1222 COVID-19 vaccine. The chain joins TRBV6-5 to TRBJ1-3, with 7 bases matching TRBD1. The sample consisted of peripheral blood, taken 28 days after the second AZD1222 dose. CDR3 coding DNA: TGTGCCAGCAGTTACAGGGGGCCTGGAAACACCATATATTTT. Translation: CASSYRGPGNTIYF.